The rows below give T cell receptor beta chains drawn from one sample of a study of blood T cell repertoires in COVID-19. Assay used: immunoSEQ multiplex PCR; TCRdb lists only in-frame clones, some missing. This sample has about 260,000 clones, with about 85% found just once. Material: peripheral blood. The receptors were sampled from a man aged 55 to 70 with acute or convalescent COVID-19. Both conserved end residues are part of each CDR3. D genes are given only for firm matches. The size of a clone is reported for some rows only, either as once, few or many, or as a class for expanded clones.

d_gene: TRBD1; abundance: .; j_gene: TRBJ1-5; v_gene: TRBV19; CDR3aa: CASRDRVLGNQPQHF; CDR3nt: TGTGCCAGTAGGGACAGGGTCCTGGGCAATCAGCCCCAGCATTTT
d_gene: .; abundance: .; j_gene: TRBJ1-3; v_gene: TRBV3-1/TRBV3-2; CDR3aa: CASSQDLGNTIYF; CDR3nt: TGTGCCAGCAGCCAAGACCTTGGAAACACCATATATTTT
d_gene: .; abundance: .; j_gene: TRBJ2-5; v_gene: TRBV27; CDR3aa: CASSYGTDLAGRETQYF; CDR3nt: TGTGCCAGCAGTTACGGGACCGACCTCGCGGGGCGGGAGACCCAGTACTTC
d_gene: .; abundance: .; j_gene: TRBJ2-7; v_gene: TRBV18; CDR3aa: CASSPPLGGLISYEQYF; CDR3nt: TGTGCCAGCTCACCACCTCTTGGCGGACTCATCTCCTACGAGCAGTACTTC
d_gene: .; abundance: .; j_gene: TRBJ2-1; v_gene: TRBV27; CDR3aa: CASSLYTYNEQFF; CDR3nt: TGTGCCAGCAGTTTATACACCTACAATGAGCAGTTCTTC
d_gene: TRBD2; abundance: .; j_gene: TRBJ2-7; v_gene: TRBV18; CDR3aa: CASSLNPGGSDEQYF; CDR3nt: TGTGCCAGCTCACTCAATCCGGGAGGGAGCGACGAGCAGTACTTC
d_gene: .; abundance: .; j_gene: TRBJ1-5; v_gene: TRBV19; CDR3aa: CASSISNRGTNSNQPQHF; CDR3nt: TGTGCCAGTAGTATCAGTAATAGGGGGACCAATAGCAATCAGCCCCAGCATTTT
d_gene: .; abundance: .; j_gene: TRBJ2-4; v_gene: TRBV5-8; CDR3aa: CASSSGLLKNIQYF; CDR3nt: TGTGCCAGCAGTTCTGGACTACTCAAAAACATTCAGTACTTC
d_gene: TRBD1; abundance: few; j_gene: TRBJ1-2; v_gene: TRBV6-5; CDR3aa: CASIGQGSYGYTF; CDR3nt: TGTGCCAGCATTGGACAGGGGTCCTATGGCTACACCTTC
d_gene: TRBD1; abundance: few; j_gene: TRBJ1-6; v_gene: TRBV5-8; CDR3aa: CASRDISGGYNSPLHF; CDR3nt: TGTGCCAGCAGGGATATCTCAGGGGGCTATAATTCACCCCTCCACTTT
d_gene: TRBD1; abundance: .; j_gene: TRBJ2-1; v_gene: TRBV5-4; CDR3aa: CASSFQGARNNEQFF; CDR3nt: TGTGCCAGCAGCTTCCAGGGGGCGCGGAACAATGAGCAGTTCTTC
d_gene: .; abundance: .; j_gene: TRBJ2-7; v_gene: TRBV6-1; CDR3aa: CASSEGWAGRYEQYF; CDR3nt: TGTGCCAGCAGTGAAGGGTGGGCAGGTCGCTACGAGCAGTACTTC
d_gene: TRBD1; abundance: .; j_gene: TRBJ1-2; v_gene: TRBV7-2; CDR3aa: CASRHGTGELGGYTF; CDR3nt: TGTGCCAGCAGGCATGGGACAGGGGAGTTGGGTGGCTACACCTTC
d_gene: .; abundance: .; j_gene: TRBJ1-4; v_gene: TRBV2; CDR3aa: CASSEAGRNEKLFF; CDR3nt: TGTGCCAGCAGTGAGGCAGGGAGGAATGAAAAACTGTTTTTT
d_gene: TRBD1; abundance: .; j_gene: TRBJ1-1; v_gene: TRBV28; CDR3aa: CASSRQGNTEAFF; CDR3nt: TGTGCCAGCAGTCGACAGGGTAACACTGAAGCTTTCTTT
d_gene: TRBD2; abundance: .; j_gene: TRBJ2-7; v_gene: TRBV6-6; CDR3aa: CASSYSLAGAYEQYF; CDR3nt: TGTGCCAGCAGTTACTCACTAGCGGGAGCCTACGAGCAGTACTTC
d_gene: .; abundance: .; j_gene: TRBJ1-1; v_gene: TRBV5-5; CDR3aa: CASSTRLVGTEAFF; CDR3nt: TGTGCCAGCAGCACGCGACTGGTTGGGACTGAAGCTTTCTTT
d_gene: TRBD1; abundance: .; j_gene: TRBJ2-5; v_gene: TRBV6-2/TRBV6-3; CDR3aa: CASSRGAGGEETQYF; CDR3nt: TGTGCCAGCAGCCGTGGGGCAGGGGGCGAAGAGACCCAGTACTTC
d_gene: TRBD1; abundance: .; j_gene: TRBJ1-1; v_gene: TRBV6-4; CDR3aa: CASRDRGRAFF; CDR3nt: TGTGCCAGCAGAGACAGGGGGCGAGCTTTCTTT
d_gene: TRBD2; abundance: .; j_gene: TRBJ2-3; v_gene: TRBV7-8; CDR3aa: CASSSRISGGAGDTQYF; CDR3nt: TGTGCCAGCAGCTCACGTATTAGCGGGGGGGCCGGAGATACGCAGTATTTT
d_gene: TRBD2; abundance: .; j_gene: TRBJ2-5; v_gene: TRBV3-1/TRBV3-2; CDR3aa: CASSQGLAGGKETQYF; CDR3nt: TGTGCCAGCAGCCAGGGGCTAGCGGGAGGGAAAGAGACCCAGTACTTC
d_gene: .; abundance: .; j_gene: TRBJ1-2; v_gene: TRBV19; CDR3aa: CASSISNRDYGYTF; CDR3nt: TGTGCCAGTAGTATAAGCAACAGGGACTATGGCTACACCTTC
d_gene: .; abundance: few; j_gene: TRBJ2-5; v_gene: TRBV7-2; CDR3aa: CASSLGQLRDGETQYF; CDR3nt: TGTGCCAGCAGCTTAGGCCAACTACGGGATGGGGAGACCCAGTACTTC
d_gene: .; abundance: .; j_gene: TRBJ1-2; v_gene: TRBV27; CDR3aa: CASSLWGGAGGYTF; CDR3nt: TGTGCCAGCTCTTTGTGGGGGGGCGCGGGAGGCTACACCTTC
d_gene: TRBD1; abundance: .; j_gene: TRBJ1-2; v_gene: TRBV12-3/TRBV12-4; CDR3aa: CASRTGQSYGYTF; CDR3nt: TGTGCCAGCAGAACGGGACAGTCCTATGGCTACACCTTC
d_gene: .; abundance: .; j_gene: TRBJ2-1; v_gene: TRBV2; CDR3aa: CASTPGRANEQFF; CDR3nt: TGTGCCAGCACCCCCGGCAGGGCCAATGAGCAGTTCTTC
d_gene: .; abundance: .; j_gene: TRBJ2-1; v_gene: TRBV10-3; CDR3aa: CAISKEDSYNEQFF; CDR3nt: TGTGCCATCAGTAAGGAGGACTCCTACAATGAGCAGTTCTTC
d_gene: .; abundance: .; j_gene: TRBJ2-7; v_gene: TRBV3-1/TRBV3-2; CDR3aa: CASSQRRAAGIREQYF; CDR3nt: TGTGCCAGCAGCCAAAGGAGAGCGGCGGGCATACGGGAGCAGTACTTC
d_gene: .; abundance: .; j_gene: TRBJ2-3; v_gene: TRBV4-2; CDR3aa: CASSQEQRSTDTQYF; CDR3nt: TGTGCCAGCAGCCAAGAACAGCGGAGCACAGATACGCAGTATTTT